Following are 24 T cell receptor beta chains from one sample sequenced in a study of blood T cell repertoires in COVID-19. TCRdb's table, derived via immunoSEQ multiplex PCR, lists solely in-frame clones and lacks some. Of some 75,000 clones in the sample, approximately 90% were seen once. Sequencing was performed on peripheral blood. These receptors all stem from a man aged 60 to 69 with acute or convalescent COVID-19.

The genes are TRBV4-1 and TRBJ2-1, with no clear D. Trimming took off 5 bases at V and 2 bases at J, with 13 bases between the two ends. Per the germline V gene, CDR1 is MGHRA and CDR2 is YSYEKL. This CDR3 is 15 amino acids long. The CDR3 region is CASSVDRSTYNEQFF. The DNA of the CDR3 is TGCGCCAGCAGCGTAGATCGTTCTACCTACAATGAGCAGTTCTTC.

This sequence joins TRBV7-6 and TRBJ1-3; D unresolved. The CDR3 extends over 15 amino acids. The V and J ends lost 1 base and 0 bases respectively, with 7 bases between them. The V gene's germline CDR1 is SGHVS and CDR2 FNYEAQ. CDR3 in DNA: TGTGCCAGCAGCTTAGGGGCCGGCTCTGGAAACACCATATATTTT. This encodes CASSLGAGSGNTIYF.

The genes are TRBV6-5 and TRBJ1-1, with 7 positions matching TRBD1. Germline trimming cut 11 bases from V and 11 bases from J; bases unmatched to any gene: 20. The CDR3 is made up of 14 amino acids. From germline, CDR1 is MNHEY and CDR2 SVGAGI. CDR3 nucleotide sequence: TGTGCCGCCGCCGTTACAGGGGCCACGGCCCGGGCTTTCTTT. Amino acid sequence: CAAAVTGATARAFF.

This clone has only a few counts. The CDR3: CASSHRGTLAEAFF. CDR3 in DNA: TGTGCCAGCAGTCACAGGGGGACTCTGGCTGAAGCTTTCTTT. The chain has TRBV6-5 and TRBJ1-1; 8 nucleotides align to TRBD1. CDR1 and CDR2 (germline): MNHEY, SVGAGI. With V trimmed by 5 bases and J by 6 bases, 8 bases remained unmatched. The CDR3 consists of 14 residues.

V usage is TRBV9 and J usage is TRBJ2-7, with TRBD2 matching 9 bases. The CDR3 extends over 15 amino acids. V gave up 0 bases and J gave up 6 bases; unmatched junction bases: 7. CDR1 is SGDLS and CDR2 is YYNGEE in the germline V gene. CDR3 amino acids: CASSVDAGGHREQYF. The CDR3 coding sequence is TGTGCCAGCAGCGTAGATGCGGGAGGGCATCGCGAGCAGTACTTC.

The chain uses TRBV5-1 and TRBJ2-7; D might be TRBD1 (7 bases). Germline V gene data show CDR1 as SGHRS and CDR2 as YFSETQ. The CDR3 has 15 amino acids. V was clipped by 0 bases and J by 2 bases, with 12 bases between them. The CDR3 DNA reads as TGCGCCAGCAGCTTGGGGGCAGGGGGGACCTACGAGCAGTACTTC. Translated: CASSLGAGGTYEQYF.

This clone was counted only a few times. The V and J genes are TRBV19 and TRBJ1-5; the D is unclear. Germline CDR1 LNHDA, CDR2 SQIVND (reference sequence). The CDR3 has 16 amino acids. The V gene lost 1 base and the J gene lost 0 bases, with 10 bases spanning the gap. This CDR3 is CASSIAGRASNQPQHF. The CDR3 region has the DNA TGTGCCAGTAGTATAGCGGGAAGGGCTAGCAATCAGCCCCAGCATTTT.

This clone occurred a few times. V gene TRBV5-1 combines with J gene TRBJ2-2; TRBD2 matches 12 bases. Germline loops: CDR1 SGHRS, CDR2 YFSETQ. The CDR3 runs to 16 residues. The ends lost 4 bases at V and 4 bases at J; junction bases unmatched: 5. CDR3 nucleotides: TGCGCCAGCAGCCCTAGCGGGGGGGCCCCCACCGGGGAGCTGTTTTTT. It codes for CASSPSGGAPTGELFF.

Only one count was recorded for this clone. CDR3 region: CAYDRRVTKNYEQYF. For the CDR3, the DNA is TGTGCCTACGACCGACGGGTGACGAAAAACTACGAGCAGTACTTC. The chain is built from TRBV30 and TRBJ2-7; D remains ambiguous. V lost 7 bases and J lost 3, with 22 bases in between. CDR1 is GTSNPN, CDR2 SVGIG, per germline (reference sequence). This CDR3 has 15 residues.

V is TRBV7-9 and J is TRBJ1-3, with no clear D. The CDR3 extends over 16 amino acids. Trimming took 4 bases from V and 0 from J, leaving 13 bases between them. Germline V gene lookup returns CDR1 SEHNR and CDR2 FQNEAQ (reference sequence). CDR3: CASSSRADTSGNTIYF. The CDR3 DNA is TGTGCCAGCAGCTCGAGGGCAGACACCTCTGGAAACACCATATATTTT.

This clone has just a few counts. V is TRBV2 and J is TRBJ2-7; 7 bases are shared with TRBD1. V dropped 6 bases and J dropped 1; count of bases not matched to a gene: 6. The CDR3 is 14 residues long. Germline loops: CDR1 SNHLY, CDR2 FYNNEI. CDR3 sequence reads: CASSRDRLSYEQYF. DNA for the CDR3: TGTGCCAGCAGCCGGGACAGACTTTCCTACGAGCAGTACTTC.

The chain joins TRBV15 to TRBJ1-1, with D possibly TRBD1 on 6 matching bases. There are 14 residues in the CDR3. The germline V gene has CDR1 LNHNV and CDR2 YYDKDF (reference sequence). V lost 1 base to trimming and J lost 9 bases, with 15 bases between them. CDR3: CATSRVTGIFKAFF. The CDR3 DNA reads as TGTGCCACCAGCAGAGTAACAGGGATTTTCAAAGCTTTCTTT.

The chain employs TRBV9 and TRBJ2-3; D might be TRBD2 (6 bases). The CDR3 totals 15 residues. Germline CDR1 reads SGDLS; CDR2 reads YYNGEE. Trimming took 4 bases from V and 0 from J, leaving 12 bases between them. CDR3 protein: CASSITRGSTDTQYF. CDR3 DNA sequence: TGTGCCAGCAGCATCACGCGGGGAAGCACAGATACGCAGTATTTT.

This rearrangement joins TRBV5-1 to TRBJ1-1, with 9 bases aligning to TRBD1. CDR3 size: 14 residues. The germline V gene has CDR1 SGHRS and CDR2 YFSETQ. Trimming at V came to 4 bases and at J to 5 bases, leaving 6 bases not matched to a gene. Here the CDR3 reads CASSTNDRGTEAFF. For the CDR3, the DNA is TGCGCCAGCAGCACTAATGACAGGGGGACTGAAGCTTTCTTT.

The chain carries TRBV6-5 and TRBJ2-7; TRBD1 agrees at 7 bases. V dropped 2 bases and J dropped 0; count of bases not matched to a gene: 4. Germline V lookup: CDR1 MNHEY, CDR2 SVGAGI. This CDR3 spans 15 amino acids. The CDR3 DNA reads as TGTGCCAGCAGTTACATCCGGGACAGCTCCTACGAGCAGTACTTC. This translates into CASSYIRDSSYEQYF.

This clone showed up just a few times. The chain uses TRBV5-1 and TRBJ1-6; 8 positions agree with TRBD1. Looked up from germline, CDR1 is SGHRS and CDR2 is YFSETQ. This CDR3 is 14 amino acids long. Trimming removed 0 bases from V and 10 bases from J; junction bases left unmatched: 3. In nucleotides, the CDR3 is TGCGCCAGCAGCTTGGGGGCAGGGGGCTCACCCCTCCACTTT. Its protein is CASSLGAGGSPLHF. Together with reference TRBV5-1 and TRBJ1-6, the CDR3 gives the full variable domain: KAGVTQTPRYLIKTRGQQVTLSCSPISGHRSVSWYQQTPGQGLQFLFEYFSETQRNKGNFPGRFSGRQFSNSRSEMNVSTLELGDSALYLCASSLGAGGSPLHFGNGTRLTVT.

In DNA, the CDR3 is TGTGCCAGCAGCTTGGAGGGGGTCCAAGAGACCCAGTACTTC. The encoded protein is CASSLEGVQETQYF. The chain has TRBV5-6 and TRBJ2-5, with D perhaps matching TRBD1 (6 bases). CDR3 size: 14 residues. The V gene lost 0 bases and the J gene lost 1 base, with 7 bases spanning the gap. CDR1 is SGHDT and CDR2 is YYEEEE in the germline V gene.

This clone was observed a single time. The chain is built from TRBV7-3 and TRBJ2-1, with no clear D. Germline assignment: CDR1 SGHTA and CDR2 FQGTGA. The CDR3 runs 14 residues. Trimming took off 4 bases at V and 8 bases at J, with 15 bases between the two ends. The CDR3 protein is CASSSQTERDEQFF. The DNA of the CDR3 is TGTGCCAGCAGCTCCCAAACTGAGCGCGATGAGCAGTTCTTC.

The rearrangement joins TRBV18 to TRBJ1-2, with TRBD1 matching over 10 bases. Germline loops: CDR1 KGHSH, CDR2 LQKENI. The CDR3 has 13 residues. The V and J ends lost 6 bases and 7 bases, in that order; junction bases with no gene match: 5. The CDR3 bases are TGTGCCAGCTCCGCGGGACAGGGGTTTGGCTACACCTTC. As protein: CASSAGQGFGYTF.

The J gene is TRBJ1-5, the V gene TRBV7-8, with a tentative D call TRBD1 (6 bases). The CDR3 has 15 residues. V was clipped by 2 bases and J by 4 bases, with 12 bases between them. CDR1 is SGHVS, CDR2 FQNEAQ, per germline. This CDR3 reads CASSLIQGKNQPQHF. The DNA for the CDR3 is TGTGCCAGCAGCTTAATTCAGGGGAAGAATCAGCCCCAGCATTTT. Full variable domain (missing parts from reference TRBV7-8 and TRBJ1-5): GAGVSQSPRYKVAKRGQDVALRCDPISGHVSLFWYQQALGQGPEFLTYFQNEAQLDKSGLPSDRFFAERPEGSVSTLKIQRTQQEDSAVYLCASSLIQGKNQPQHFGDGTRLSIL.

This clone is a singleton in its sample. The chain combines TRBV6-5 with TRBJ2-5; D remains unclear. The V end was cut by 2 bases, the J end by 2 bases, with 6 bases between. CDR1 is MNHEY and CDR2 is SVGAGI in the germline V gene. CDR3 length equals 13 residues. The CDR3 sequence: CASSYTQQETQYF. For the CDR3, the DNA is TGTGCCAGCAGTTACACACAGCAAGAGACCCAGTACTTC.

J is TRBJ1-4 and V is TRBV19; 10 bases map to TRBD1. Germline V gives CDR1 LNHDA, CDR2 SQIVND (reference sequence). With 7 bases clipped from V and 7 bases from J, the junction kept 9 bases outside the gene matches. The CDR3 consists of 15 residues. DNA for the CDR3: TGTGCCAGTACCCGAACGACAGGGGGCGGTGAAAAACTGTTTTTT. This codes for CASTRTTGGGEKLFF.

V is TRBV2 and J is TRBJ2-1; no reliable D call. Deletions cut 5 bases from V and 0 bases from J, with 5 bases between. Germline loops: CDR1 SNHLY, CDR2 FYNNEI. CDR3 length: 13 residues. CDR3 in amino acids: CASSSSSYNEQFF. In DNA form, the CDR3 reads TGTGCCAGCAGTTCGAGCTCCTACAATGAGCAGTTCTTC.

The chain uses TRBV27 and TRBJ1-5; D remains ambiguous. Deletions cut 7 bases from V and 2 bases from J, with 12 bases between. This CDR3 contains 14 residues. The germline gives CDR1 MNHEY, CDR2 SMNVEV (reference sequence). CDR3 amino acids: CASNSLWGNQPQHF. The CDR3 region has the DNA TGTGCCAGCAACAGTTTGTGGGGCAATCAGCCCCAGCATTTT.